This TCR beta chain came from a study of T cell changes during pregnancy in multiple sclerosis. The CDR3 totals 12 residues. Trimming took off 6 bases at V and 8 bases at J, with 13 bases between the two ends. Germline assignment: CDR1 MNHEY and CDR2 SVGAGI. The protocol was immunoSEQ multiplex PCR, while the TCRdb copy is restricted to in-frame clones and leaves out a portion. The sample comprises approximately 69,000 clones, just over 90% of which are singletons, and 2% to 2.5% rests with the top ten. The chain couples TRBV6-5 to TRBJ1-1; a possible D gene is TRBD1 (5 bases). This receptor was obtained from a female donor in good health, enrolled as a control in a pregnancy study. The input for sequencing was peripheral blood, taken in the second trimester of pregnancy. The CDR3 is CASRGRATEAFF. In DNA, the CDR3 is TGTGCCAGCAGGGGCAGGGCGACCGAAGCTTTCTTT.